Detailed here is one T cell receptor (beta chain). This record comes from a study of cytomegalovirus exposure and HLA in healthy donors. The germline CDR1 and CDR2 sequences are MDHEN and SYDVKM. This CDR3 is built from 14 residues. V shed 2 bases, J shed 7 bases, and the junction held 3 bases outside the gene matches. PCR primers comprised 60 Vbeta and 13 Jbeta primers. TCRdb's copy holds only in-frame clones and misses some; the assay was immunoSEQ multiplex PCR. Found here are about 260,000 clones, around two thirds of them singletons; the top ten hold under 3%. The clonotype was recovered from a female donor in good health and CMV-seronegative. This sequence joins TRBV28 and TRBJ2-1; TRBD2 matches at 9 bases. The sample was PBMCs. In nucleotides, the CDR3 is TGTGCCAGCAGTTTACTAGCGGGAAGGAATGAGCAGTTCTTC. Translated: CASSLLAGRNEQFF. Full variable domain (outside the CDR3, taken from reference TRBV28 and TRBJ2-1): DVKVTQSSRYLVKRTGEKVFLECVQDMDHENMFWYRQDPGLGLRLIYFSYDVKMKEKGDIPEGYSVSREKKERFSLILESASTNQTSMYLCASSLLAGRNEQFFGPGTRLTVL.